This T cell receptor (beta chain) came from a study of TIL therapy for anti-PD-1-resistant metastatic lung cancer. About the study: Several tumors were EGFR-mutant and two were ALK-rearranged. Overall study results and limits: Compared with baseline intratumoral T cells, expanded TIL cultures were more clonal and less diverse (roughly 6.5% vs 31%). The cohort had more treatment-naive, never-smoker and oncogene-addicted patients than typical.

Germline CDR1 reads SEHNR; CDR2 reads FQNEAQ (reference sequence). Trimming took 5 bases from V and 6 from J, leaving 16 bases between them. The CDR3 has 15 residues. Time point given: pre-treatment sample, taken before nivolumab and TIL therapy. Pleural nodules or supraclavicular lymph nodes made up most of the excised metastases sampled. Sequencing used immunoSEQ v3. The table came from immunoSEQ multiplex PCR; TCRdb's copy has only in-frame clones and leaves some out. The repertoire holds 25,000 to 30,000 clones, with 60% to 70% as singletons. The table lists this clone with a few counts. What it binds is not known.

Sample: tumor tissue, taken at baseline. The chain joins TRBV7-9 to TRBJ1-4, with D possibly being TRBD1 (5 bases). The TCR comes from a woman aged 30-79 years with non-small cell lung cancer. The CDR3 coding sequence is TGTGCCAGCAGCCCCCCGGGGGTTTTTGATGAAAAACTGTTTTTT. Protein product: CASSPPGVFDEKLFF.